This T cell receptor (beta chain) stems from a study of T cells in Graves' hyperthyroidism and ophthalmopathy. About this clonotype: Being one base from a much bigger clone, this may be a read error.

The CDR3 is made up of 14 amino acids. The germline V gene has CDR1 MDHEN and CDR2 SYDVKM. Amplification yielded TCR beta CDR3 regions, with RNA transcripts as the source. Carried out on the TCR CDR3, a first-round RT-PCR used the HTBI primer set. One entry per CDR3 protein, called by TCRdb with MiXCR from the multiplex PCR reads. The repertoire has some 350,000 distinct CDR3 sequences, 15% to 18% of them found once; the top ten carry roughly a quarter. The source is a woman aged 18-29 years with Graves' hyperthyroidism that later progressed to Graves' ophthalmopathy. The chain couples TRBV28 to TRBJ2-5; D ambiguous. The tail of the sequence fits TRBJ2-1 better, so the J call may be wrong. The sample taken for sequencing was blood. CDR3 coding DNA: TGTGCCAGCAGGTCCACGGGTCCTACGGAGACCCAGTTCTTC. The encoded protein is CASRSTGPTETQFF.